This paragraph covers one TCR beta chain sequence. This record comes from a study of blood T cell repertoires in COVID-19. About the study: The United States, Italy and Spain supplied acute and convalescent COVID-19 samples. From T cells, B-cell-depleted T cells, or PBMCs came the material, which was cDNA or gDNA.

Original processing methods: Estimation of nucleated cell counts was performed using reference gene primer amplification. Some clones are missing from TCRdb's copy, which holds only in-frame ones; the method was immunoSEQ multiplex PCR. V, J and clone size reflect that table, while D and trimming were determined from the DNA. The repertoire includes 210,000 or so clones, approximately 87% of them detected once, and roughly 2.2% sits in the top ten. Per germline, CDR1 SQVTM and CDR2 ANQGSEA. This CDR3 comprises 14 residues. With V trimmed by 7 bases and J by 3 bases, 6 bases remained unmatched. This clonotype originated in a woman in her forties or fifties with acute or convalescent COVID-19. V usage is TRBV29-1 and J usage is TRBJ2-3; 11 bases are shared with TRBD2. The specimen sequenced was peripheral blood. CDR3 nucleotide sequence: TGCAGCGGCGTTACTAGCGGGAGTACAGATACGCAGTATTTT. Translating gives CSGVTSGSTDTQYF.